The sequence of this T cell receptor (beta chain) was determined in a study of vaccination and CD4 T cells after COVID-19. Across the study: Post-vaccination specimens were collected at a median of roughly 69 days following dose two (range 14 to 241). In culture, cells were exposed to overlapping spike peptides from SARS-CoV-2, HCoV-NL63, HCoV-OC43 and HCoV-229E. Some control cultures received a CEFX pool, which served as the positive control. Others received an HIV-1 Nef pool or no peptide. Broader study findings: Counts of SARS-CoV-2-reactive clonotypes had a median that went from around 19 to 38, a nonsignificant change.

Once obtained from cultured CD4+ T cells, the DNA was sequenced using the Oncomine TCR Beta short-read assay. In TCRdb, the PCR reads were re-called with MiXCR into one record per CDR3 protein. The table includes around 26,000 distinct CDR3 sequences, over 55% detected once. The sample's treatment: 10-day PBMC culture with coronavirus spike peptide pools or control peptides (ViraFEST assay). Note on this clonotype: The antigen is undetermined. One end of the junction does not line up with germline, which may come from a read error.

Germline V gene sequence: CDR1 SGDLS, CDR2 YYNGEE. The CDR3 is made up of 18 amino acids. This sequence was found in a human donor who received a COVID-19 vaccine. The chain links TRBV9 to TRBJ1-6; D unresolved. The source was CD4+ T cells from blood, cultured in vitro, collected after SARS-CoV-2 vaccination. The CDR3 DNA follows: TGTGCCAGCGGCGTAGCGGACCTTCCTGGCTCCTATAATTCACCCCTCCACTTT. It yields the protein CASGVADLPGSYNSPLHF.